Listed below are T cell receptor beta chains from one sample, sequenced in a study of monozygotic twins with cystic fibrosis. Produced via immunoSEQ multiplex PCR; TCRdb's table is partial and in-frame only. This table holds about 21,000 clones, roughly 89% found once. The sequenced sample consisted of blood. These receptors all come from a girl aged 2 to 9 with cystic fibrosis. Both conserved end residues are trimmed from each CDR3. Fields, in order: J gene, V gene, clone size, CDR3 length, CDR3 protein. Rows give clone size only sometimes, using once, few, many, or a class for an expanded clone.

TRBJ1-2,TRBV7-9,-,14,ASSRGREFLSYGYT
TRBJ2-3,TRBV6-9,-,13,ASSSSGRAVDTQY
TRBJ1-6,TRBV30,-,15,AWSTIPGGSDNSPLH
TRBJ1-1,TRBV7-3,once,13,ASSLMGGRGAEAF
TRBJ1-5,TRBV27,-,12,ASSPYRVGQPQH
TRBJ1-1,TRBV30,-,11,AWSPQMNTEAF
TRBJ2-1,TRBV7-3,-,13,ASSRTSGALDEQF
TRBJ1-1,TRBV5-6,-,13,ASSFQWDRGTEAF
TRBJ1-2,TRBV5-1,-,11,ASSFDSSYGYT
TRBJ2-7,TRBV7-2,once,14,ASSWTHGGSSYEQY
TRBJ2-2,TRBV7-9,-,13,ASRPGQGSTGELF
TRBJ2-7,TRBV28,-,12,ASSSPGHTYEQY
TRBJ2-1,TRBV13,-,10,ASSLWEDEQF
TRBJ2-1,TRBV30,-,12,AWSKRLSQNEQF
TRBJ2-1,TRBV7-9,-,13,ASSPSGSSYNEQF
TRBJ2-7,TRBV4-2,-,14,ASSQETSGRGYEQY